The 3 T cell receptor beta chains below all came from one sample that was sequenced in a study of identical twins. TCRdb recomputed calls from the 5' RACE reads with MiXCR, one row per CDR3 protein. The table lists 1.5 million to 2 million distinct CDR3 sequences, under 35% of them singletons, with roughly 0.3% in the top ten. Sample: cord blood. These receptors came from a newborn girl in good health.

The chain is built from TRBV6-1 and TRBJ1-5; 9 nucleotides agree with TRBD1. V shed 2 bases and J 4 bases; nucleotides not matched to a gene: 3. This CDR3 region has 15 residues. The V gene's germline CDR1 is MNHNS and CDR2 SASEGT. Written as DNA, the CDR3 is TGTGCCAGCAGTGAAAGGGGGACAGGGAATCAGCCCCAGCATTTT. Protein product: CASSERGTGNQPQHF.

This clonotype has only a few counts. The chain uses TRBV6-1 and TRBJ2-7, with 7 positions matching TRBD1. The CDR3 is made up of 14 amino acids. The germline V gene encodes CDR1 MNHNS and CDR2 SASEGT. V shed 6 bases, J shed 4 bases, and the junction held 9 bases outside the gene matches. CDR3 amino acids: CASRGPGQRYEQYF. The CDR3 DNA reads TGTGCCAGCAGAGGGCCGGGACAGAGATACGAGCAGTACTTC.

The J gene is TRBJ2-7, the V gene TRBV7-2, with a tentative D call TRBD2 (6 bases). Deletions cut 6 bases from V and 0 bases from J, with 21 bases between. Looked up from germline, CDR1 is SGHTA and CDR2 is FQGNSA. The CDR3 has 17 amino acids. The CDR3 DNA follows: TGTGCCAGCAGTACAGTGTTTGTTAGCGGTAGCTCCTACGAGCAGTACTTC. It codes for CASSTVFVSGSSYEQYF.